Each of the 16 T cell receptor beta chains below was sequenced from the same sample in a study of OX40 agonist ivuxolimab in advanced cancers. Measured with immunoSEQ multiplex PCR; TCRdb has only the in-frame clones, and not every one. The sample shows 70,000 or so clones, about four fifths of them seen only once. The starting material was CD4+ or CD8+ T cells sorted from blood, obtained in a trial of the OX40 agonist ivuxolimab. These receptors originate from an adult with an advanced solid tumor such as melanoma, head and neck, liver or kidney cancer.

The V and J genes are TRBV5-6 and TRBJ1-1; no definite D call. The V gene's germline CDR1 is SGHDT and CDR2 YYEEEE. V gave up 1 base and J gave up 0 bases, with 10 bases separating them. This CDR3 has 15 amino acids. CDR3 coding DNA: TGTGCCAGCAGCTTGCAATCCCGGTTGAACACTGAAGCTTTCTTT. The encoded protein is CASSLQSRLNTEAFF.

V and J are TRBV19 and TRBJ2-3; TRBD1 matches 10 bases. The CDR3 runs to 15 residues. J was trimmed by 5 bases and V by 5 bases; bases with no gene match: 7. Germline assignment: CDR1 LNHDA and CDR2 SQIVND (reference sequence). The CDR3 DNA reads TGTGCCAGTAGTCCCGGGACAGGGGTGGGAGATACGCAGTATTTT. Amino acids: CASSPGTGVGDTQYF.

The J gene is TRBJ1-2, the V gene TRBV29-1; 11 bases are a match to TRBD1. Germline CDR1 reads SQVTM; CDR2 reads ANQGSEA. The CDR3 spans 14 residues. With 8 bases clipped from V and 4 bases from J, the junction kept 9 bases outside the gene matches. The CDR3 region is CSTHSGTGGYGYTF. As DNA, the CDR3 is TGCAGCACCCACTCCGGGACAGGGGGCTATGGCTACACCTTC.

CDR3 coding DNA: TGTGCCAGCTCACCAACCACCACACGACAGGGGGATACGCAGTATTTT. It specifies CASSPTTTRQGDTQYF. The rearrangement uses TRBV18 and TRBJ2-3, with 8 nucleotides matching TRBD1. The CDR3 spans 16 residues. CDR1 is KGHSH and CDR2 is LQKENI in the germline V gene. V lost 2 bases to trimming and J lost 6 bases; unmatched junction nucleotides: 10.

The chain carries TRBV11-2 and TRBJ2-3; TRBD1 aligns across 8 bases. The CDR3 extends over 17 amino acids. V lost 1 base, J lost 3 bases, and 9 bases stayed unmatched. The germline V gene encodes CDR1 SGHAT and CDR2 FQNNGV. The CDR3 loop reads CASSLGMAGQGTDTQYF. The CDR3 DNA is TGTGCCAGCAGCTTAGGAATGGCTGGACAGGGAACAGATACGCAGTATTTT.

This clone was recorded once. The J gene is TRBJ2-1, the V gene TRBV7-2, with D unresolved. Germline V gene sequence: CDR1 SGHTA, CDR2 FQGNSA. The V end was cut by 2 bases, the J end by 5 bases, with 13 bases between. The CDR3 runs 15 residues. CDR3 sequence: CASSLRLGYNNEQFF. The CDR3 DNA sequence: TGTGCCAGCAGCTTACGCTTAGGCTACAACAATGAGCAGTTCTTC.

V is TRBV5-1 and J is TRBJ1-3; D is ambiguous. Deletions cut 7 bases from V and 0 bases from J, with 8 bases between. The germline V gene has CDR1 SGHRS and CDR2 YFSETQ. The CDR3 has 13 residues. The CDR3 loop reads CASSQSSGNTIYF. CDR3 nucleotide sequence: TGCGCCAGCTCTCAGAGCTCTGGAAACACCATATATTTT.

The chain carries TRBV7-2 and TRBJ1-4; D ambiguous. The germline V and J ends were trimmed by 1 base and 3 bases, with 6 bases remaining between them. The CDR3 spans 14 residues. Germline lookup yields CDR1 SGHTA and CDR2 FQGNSA. The CDR3 loop reads CASSLDGSNEKLFF. CDR3 nucleotides: TGTGCCAGCAGCTTAGACGGATCTAATGAAAAACTGTTTTTT.

The chain recombines TRBV6-1 with TRBJ2-5, with TRBD1 as a possible D gene (5 bases). CDR1 and CDR2 from the germline V gene are MNHNS and SASEGT. CDR3 length: 16 amino acids. Trimming removed 2 bases at V and 0 bases at J, with 13 bases between. In nucleotides, the CDR3 is TGTGCCAGCAGTGAAACCGGCAGGGCCTACCAAGAGACCCAGTACTTC. Translated, it gives CASSETGRAYQETQYF.

The V and J genes are TRBV6-6 and TRBJ2-1; TRBD2 agrees at 14 bases. J gave up 6 bases and V 6 bases, and 7 bases lay outside the gene matches. The length of the CDR3 is 16 residues. The germline gives CDR1 MNHNY, CDR2 SVGAGI (reference sequence). The CDR3 loop reads CASSSGTSGGLNEQFF. CDR3 in DNA: TGTGCCAGCAGCTCGGGGACTAGCGGGGGCCTCAATGAGCAGTTCTTC.

The genes are TRBV30 and TRBJ1-6; no clear D. V was cut by 0 bases and J by 7 bases, with 10 bases left in between. The CDR3 spans 14 residues. Germline V gene lookup returns CDR1 GTSNPN and CDR2 SVGIG (reference sequence). CDR3 sequence reads: CAWSVGQPNSPLHF. The CDR3 DNA sequence: TGTGCCTGGAGTGTCGGGCAGCCAAATTCACCCCTCCACTTT.

CDR3 loop: CASSPRLAGGTDTQYF. The DNA of the CDR3 is TGTGCCAGCAGCCCTAGACTAGCGGGGGGCACAGATACGCAGTATTTT. J is TRBJ2-3 and V is TRBV7-2; 12 bases agree with TRBD2. CDR1 is SGHTA, CDR2 FQGNSA, per germline. V trimming: 5 bases; J trimming: 1 base; junction bases outside the gene matches: 4. The CDR3 spans 16 residues.

V gene TRBV5-6 combines with J gene TRBJ1-5; D is unclear. Germline V lookup: CDR1 SGHDT, CDR2 YYEEEE. Trimming removed 2 bases from V and 4 bases from J, with 13 bases in between. The CDR3 extends over 15 amino acids. This chain's CDR3 is CASSLYLDGNQPQHF. In nucleotides, the CDR3 is TGTGCCAGCAGCTTATACCTTGACGGGAATCAGCCCCAGCATTTT.

V gene TRBV6-5 combines with J gene TRBJ1-5; 9 bases align to TRBD1. V was clipped by 6 bases and J by 3 bases; unmatched bases: 6. The CDR3 has 15 amino acids. From germline, CDR1 is MNHEY and CDR2 SVGAGI. The CDR3 DNA is TGTGCCAGCAGACGAACAGGGGGCGACAATCAGCCCCAGCATTTT. Its translation is CASRRTGGDNQPQHF.

For this clone: Distinct nucleotide sequences in the sample also encode this CDR3. The rearrangement uses TRBV5-4 and TRBJ1-1; D not certain. The germline V and J ends were trimmed by 4 bases and 0 bases, with 1 base remaining between them. The CDR3 has 11 residues. The germline gives CDR1 SGHNT, CDR2 YYREEE (reference sequence). Here the CDR3 reads CASSLNTEAFF. CDR3 bases: TGTGCCAGCAGCCTGAACACTGAAGCTTTCTTT.

V is TRBV10-3 and J is TRBJ1-4, with D perhaps TRBD1 (6 bases). CDR1 and CDR2 from the germline V gene are ENHRY and SYGVKD. Trimming took 6 bases from V and 8 from J, leaving 16 bases between them. This CDR3 is built from 14 residues. DNA of the CDR3: TGTGCCATCAGAGCGGGACAAGACAGCGAAAAACTGTTTTTT. Its translation is CAIRAGQDSEKLFF.